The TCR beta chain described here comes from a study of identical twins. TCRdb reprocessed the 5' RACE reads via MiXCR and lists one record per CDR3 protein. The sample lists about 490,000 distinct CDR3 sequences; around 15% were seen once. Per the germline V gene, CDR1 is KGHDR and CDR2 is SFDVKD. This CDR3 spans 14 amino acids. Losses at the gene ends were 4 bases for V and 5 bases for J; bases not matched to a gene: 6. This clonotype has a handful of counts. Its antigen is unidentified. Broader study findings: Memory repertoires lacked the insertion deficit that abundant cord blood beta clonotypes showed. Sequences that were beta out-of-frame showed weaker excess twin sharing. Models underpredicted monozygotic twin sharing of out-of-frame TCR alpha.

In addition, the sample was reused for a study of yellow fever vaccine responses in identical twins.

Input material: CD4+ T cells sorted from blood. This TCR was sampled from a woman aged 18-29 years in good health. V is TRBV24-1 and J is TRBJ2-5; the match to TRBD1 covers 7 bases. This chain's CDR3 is CATSDTGVRETQYF. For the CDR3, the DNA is TGTGCCACCAGTGACACAGGGGTTCGGGAGACCCAGTACTTC.